The 31 T cell receptor beta chains presented below share a single source sample, sequenced in a study of identical twins. TCRdb ran MiXCR on the 5' RACE reads and lists one entry per CDR3 protein. This table holds 1.5 million to 2 million distinct CDR3 sequences, around a third found once. The sample consisted of cord blood. The receptor set was obtained from a newborn girl in good health.

The rearrangement uses TRBV20-1 and TRBJ2-1, with 7 positions matching TRBD1. V trimming: 6 bases; J trimming: 13 bases; junction bases outside the gene matches: 6. Per germline, CDR1 DFQATT and CDR2 SNEGSKA (reference sequence). CDR3 length equals 10 residues. CDR3 in DNA: TGCAGTGCGCCGGGACAGACCCAGTTCTTC. Translating it yields CSAPGQTQFF.

Concerning this clonotype itself: A junction end diverges from the germline sequence, so it may reflect a read error. The chain recombines TRBV7-2 with TRBJ2-5; D not certain. Germline-derived CDR1 and CDR2 are SGHTA and FQGNSA. The length of the CDR3 is 14 residues. CDR3 nucleotides: TGTGCCTGCAGCTTAGACTCGGTGGCTTCGAGGCCGTACTTC. This codes for CACSLDSVASRPYF.

Comment on this clonotype: This may arise from a read error, as a much more abundant clone is one base away. This chain uses TRBV4-2 with TRBJ2-5, with D perhaps TRBD1 or TRBD2 (6 bases each). The CDR3 runs to 14 residues. Trimming removed 0 bases at V and 11 bases at J, with 16 bases between. Germline-derived CDR1 and CDR2 are LGHNA and YNFKEQ. In DNA form, the CDR3 reads TGTGCCAGCAGCCAAGATGGGGGGCCAAATGAGCAGTACTTC. This gives the protein CASSQDGGPNEQYF.

The CDR3 loop reads CASSQPPNYGYTF. The CDR3 region has the DNA TGTGCCAGCAGCCAACCGCCCAACTATGGCTACACCTTC. The rearrangement uses TRBV3-1 and TRBJ1-2; D remains unclear. Trimming took off 2 bases at V and 2 bases at J, with 6 bases between the two ends. Per the germline V gene, CDR1 is LGHDT and CDR2 is YNNKEL (reference sequence). This CDR3 has 13 amino acids.

This chain uses TRBV12-3 or TRBV12-4 with TRBJ2-1; 7 nucleotides align to TRBD1. Trimming took 1 base from V and 6 from J; bases not matched to a gene: 6. This CDR3 contains 15 residues. The CDR3: CASSLGPRGLNEQFF. As DNA, the CDR3 is TGTGCCAGCAGTTTAGGGCCAAGGGGGCTCAATGAGCAGTTCTTC.

In this sample, this clonotype turned up a few times. The CDR3 DNA reads as TGTGCCAGCAGTGAATGGGCGGAAAACTATGGCTACACCTTC. Amino acid sequence: CASSEWAENYGYTF. V and J are TRBV6-1 and TRBJ1-2; the D is unclear. The CDR3 consists of 14 residues. The V end was cut by 2 bases, the J end by 2 bases, with 9 bases between. Looked up from germline, CDR1 is MNHNS and CDR2 is SASEGT.

The gene calls are TRBV7-2 and TRBJ1-2; 9 nucleotides agree with TRBD1. Trimming cost V 5 bases and J 0 bases; bases outside gene matches: 10. The CDR3 totals 17 residues. The germline gives CDR1 SGHTA, CDR2 FQGNSA. For the CDR3, the DNA is TGTGCCAGCAGCCCGGACAGGGGACTAGGTACTAACTATGGCTACACCTTC. Amino acids: CASSPDRGLGTNYGYTF.

The chain is built from TRBV19 and TRBJ2-1, with D unresolved. Trimming pared 8 bases from V and 9 bases from J, leaving 2 bases between. The CDR3 extends over 8 amino acids. Germline lookup yields CDR1 LNHDA and CDR2 SQIVND (reference sequence). The CDR3 DNA sequence: TGTGCCAGTCCTGAGCAGTTCTTC. It codes for CASPEQFF.

The chain recombines TRBV9 with TRBJ1-3, with 10 bases that match TRBD1. Trimming at V came to 0 bases and at J to 0 bases, leaving 0 bases not matched to a gene. The CDR3 spans 16 residues. The germline V gene encodes CDR1 SGDLS and CDR2 YYNGEE. This chain's CDR3 is CASSVGTGGSGNTIYF. DNA of the CDR3: TGTGCCAGCAGCGTAGGGACAGGGGGCTCTGGAAACACCATATATTTT.

This chain connects TRBV20-1 to TRBJ1-6, with 7 bases that match TRBD1. Trimming took 0 bases from V and 8 from J; bases not matched to a gene: 13. The CDR3 has 17 amino acids. Germline values: CDR1 DFQATT, CDR2 SNEGSKA (reference sequence). In DNA form, the CDR3 reads TGCAGTGCTAGAGATCTTAAGAGGGGGACAGTAGATTCACCCCTCCACTTT. It codes for CSARDLKRGTVDSPLHF.

This rearrangement joins TRBV20-1 to TRBJ2-1, with TRBD1 as a possible D gene (6 bases). Trimming stripped 3 bases from V and 4 bases from J, with 13 bases between. The CDR3 totals 14 residues. CDR1 is DFQATT, CDR2 SNEGSKA, per germline (reference sequence). CDR3 residues: CSASAGALYNEQFF. The CDR3 DNA reads as TGCAGTGCTAGTGCAGGGGCCTTATACAATGAGCAGTTCTTC.

The chain joins TRBV29-1 to TRBJ2-1; TRBD2 matches at 9 bases. Germline-derived CDR1 and CDR2 are SQVTM and ANQGSEA. The CDR3 length is 17 residues. J was trimmed by 3 bases and V by 2 bases; bases with no gene match: 11. CDR3 sequence: CSVEPFASGASYNEQFF. CDR3 sequence (DNA): TGCAGCGTTGAACCATTCGCTAGCGGGGCTAGCTACAATGAGCAGTTCTTC.

The J gene is TRBJ2-3, the V gene TRBV5-1, with 8 bases identical to TRBD1. Per the germline V gene, CDR1 is SGHRS and CDR2 is YFSETQ. V lost 2 bases and J lost 5; bases outside the gene matches: 4. The CDR3 totals 14 residues. CDR3 coding DNA: TGCGCCAGCAGCTTCAGGGGGCAGGGAGATACGCAGTATTTT. As protein: CASSFRGQGDTQYF. The full variable domain, in which reference TRBV5-1 and TRBJ2-3 provide the parts outside the CDR3, is KAGVTQTPRYLIKTRGQQVTLSCSPISGHRSVSWYQQTPGQGLQFLFEYFSETQRNKGNFPGRFSGRQFSNSRSEMNVSTLELGDSALYLCASSFRGQGDTQYFGPGTRLTVL.

The V call is TRBV13, the J call TRBJ2-5; TRBD2 matches at 9 bases. Germline V gives CDR1 PRHDT, CDR2 FYEKMQ (reference sequence). The CDR3 length is 14 residues. The V segment lost 1 base and the J segment 11 bases; nucleotides outside the gene matches: 8. DNA of the CDR3: TGTGCCAGCAGCTTAGCTGGGACTAGCAGGGAGCAGTACTTC. Its protein product is CASSLAGTSREQYF.

This clonotype was counted a single time. This rearrangement joins TRBV27 to TRBJ2-3; 14 nucleotides align to TRBD2. Unmatched junction bases numbered 10, after V lost 4 bases and J lost 4 bases. Germline values: CDR1 MNHEY, CDR2 SMNVEV (reference sequence). The CDR3 is made up of 18 amino acids. CDR3 sequence: CASSSPGLAGAPPDTQYF. DNA of the CDR3: TGTGCCAGCAGTTCGCCGGGACTAGCGGGAGCTCCGCCAGATACGCAGTATTTT.

This clonotype has just a few counts. The rearrangement joins TRBV20-1 to TRBJ1-6, with D hard to call. The CDR3 totals 14 residues. The germline gives CDR1 DFQATT, CDR2 SNEGSKA (reference sequence). The V end was cut by 4 bases, the J end by 6 bases, with 13 bases between. CDR3 sequence reads: CSATAGLLNSPLHF. In DNA, the CDR3 is TGCAGTGCTACGGCAGGCCTCCTTAATTCACCCCTCCACTTT.

About this clonotype: A read error may produce the germline difference seen at one junction end. The V call is TRBV9, the J call TRBJ2-1; the match to TRBD2 covers 14 bases. The V gene's germline CDR1 is SGDLS and CDR2 YYNGEE. CDR3 length: 17 amino acids. CDR3 sequence (DNA): TGTGCCTGCAGCGTAGGACGCGGGACTAGCGGGGGCTATGAGCAGTTCTTC. Translation gives CACSVGRGTSGGYEQFF.

The sample holds a few counts of this clonotype. The J gene is TRBJ2-3, the V gene TRBV5-1, with TRBD1 identical over 10 bases. CDR1 SGHRS and CDR2 YFSETQ come from the germline V gene. The J segment lost 3 bases and the V segment lost 2 bases, leaving 6 bases of the junction unmatched. The CDR3 consists of 16 residues. The CDR3 region is CASSLYGDRGTDTQYF. The DNA of the CDR3 is TGCGCCAGCAGCTTATACGGGGACAGGGGTACAGATACGCAGTATTTT.

This clonotype was detected only a few times. The chain has TRBV5-1 and TRBJ2-5, with D perhaps matching TRBD1 (5 bases). The ends were cut back, 0 bases at V and 1 base at J, with 13 bases in the middle. The germline V gene encodes CDR1 SGHRS and CDR2 YFSETQ. CDR3 length: 16 residues. Here the CDR3 reads CASSLAPGPFQETQYF. For the CDR3, the DNA is TGCGCCAGCAGCTTGGCCCCAGGGCCCTTCCAAGAGACCCAGTACTTC.

This clonotype turned up a few times. The chain has TRBV6-1 and TRBJ1-2, with unresolved D. V was trimmed by 1 base and J by 4 bases, leaving 10 bases between them. The CDR3 is made up of 14 amino acids. Germline V gives CDR1 MNHNS, CDR2 SASEGT. CDR3 bases: TGTGCCAGCAGTGAAGGCCGGGGATCCTATGGCTACACCTTC. It specifies CASSEGRGSYGYTF.

This clonotype was counted ten times or more. The V call is TRBV29-1, the J call TRBJ1-2; D remains unclear. Trimming pared 4 bases from V and 4 bases from J, leaving 4 bases between. Germline V gives CDR1 SQVTM, CDR2 ANQGSEA. The CDR3 length is 10 residues. The CDR3 reads CSVAPYGYTF. The CDR3 nucleotides read TGCAGCGTTGCCCCCTATGGCTACACCTTC.

The chain uses TRBV15 and TRBJ2-6; no clear D gene. CDR1 is LNHNV and CDR2 is YYDKDF in the germline V gene (reference sequence). This CDR3 is 18 amino acids long. V lost 0 bases, J lost 0 bases, and 12 bases lay in between. CDR3 DNA sequence: TGTGCCACCAGCAGAGAGCCCCCCGGGTTCTCTGGGGCCAACGTCCTGACTTTC. Residues: CATSREPPGFSGANVLTF.

Concerning this clonotype itself: A read error may account for a junction end that differs from germline. V and J are TRBV24-1 and TRBJ2-3; D gene unclear. The CDR3 is 12 residues long. The V gene's germline CDR1 is KGHDR and CDR2 SFDVKD. In DNA form, the CDR3 reads TGTGGCACCAGTGAATGGTCAGATACGCAGTATTTT. This translates into CGTSEWSDTQYF.

This chain links TRBV5-6 with TRBJ2-5; 7 positions agree with TRBD1. The length of the CDR3 is 15 residues. CDR1 is SGHDT and CDR2 is YYEEEE in the germline V gene. J was trimmed by 2 bases and V by 3 bases; bases with no gene match: 7. The chain's CDR3 is CASSSLGQQQETQYF. For the CDR3, the DNA is TGTGCCAGCAGCTCGTTGGGACAGCAACAAGAGACCCAGTACTTC.

This chain links TRBV10-2 with TRBJ2-4, with unresolved D. Germline lookup yields CDR1 WSHSY and CDR2 SAAADI. The CDR3 is 15 residues long. V shed 6 bases and J shed 0 bases, with 12 bases lying between them. The CDR3 sequence is CASSENQLAKNIQYF. CDR3 DNA: TGCGCCAGCAGCGAAAACCAGCTAGCCAAAAACATTCAGTACTTC.

This clonotype was picked up many times. This chain uses TRBV29-1 with TRBJ2-4, with a weak D call TRBD2 (6 bases). This CDR3 is 12 amino acids long. V was cut by 3 bases and J by 7 bases, with 10 bases left in between. CDR1 and CDR2 from the germline V gene are SQVTM and ANQGSEA. DNA of the CDR3: TGCAGCGTTGATCCGGGGGTGAACATTCAGTACTTC. This codes for CSVDPGVNIQYF.

This clonotype has at least ten counts. The V and J genes are TRBV7-2 and TRBJ2-3, with a possible D match to TRBD2 (6 bases). Germline CDR1 SGHTA, CDR2 FQGNSA. Trimming removed 5 bases from V and 0 bases from J, with 9 bases in between. The CDR3 consists of 14 residues. In DNA, the CDR3 is TGTGCCAGCAGCCCCGGGACTAGCACAGATACGCAGTATTTT. It translates to CASSPGTSTDTQYF.

This chain connects TRBV5-1 to TRBJ2-1; D is possibly TRBD1 (5 bases). The V and J ends lost 0 bases and 10 bases respectively, with 14 bases between them. This CDR3 region has 14 residues. CDR1 SGHRS and CDR2 YFSETQ come from the germline V gene. In nucleotides, the CDR3 is TGCGCCAGCAGCTTGGGACAGTTCTCCTACGAGCAGTTCTTC. Translating it yields CASSLGQFSYEQFF.

The rearrangement links TRBV30 to TRBJ2-5; TRBD2 agrees at 12 bases. The length of the CDR3 is 16 residues. Germline V gene sequence: CDR1 GTSNPN, CDR2 SVGIG (reference sequence). V trimming: 0 bases; J trimming: 0 bases; junction bases outside the gene matches: 2. As DNA, the CDR3 is TGTGCCTGGAGTGTAGGACTAGCGGGGTACCAAGAGACCCAGTACTTC. Protein sequence: CAWSVGLAGYQETQYF.

This clonotype appeared a few times. This chain uses TRBV2 with TRBJ1-2, with TRBD1 matching over 10 bases. Germline CDR1 reads SNHLY; CDR2 reads FYNNEI. The CDR3 covers 15 residues. With 2 bases clipped from V and 6 bases from J, the junction kept 6 bases outside the gene matches. In DNA, the CDR3 is TGTGCCAGCAGTGAAAGGACAGGGGGAGCGAATGGCTACACCTTC. Translated, it gives CASSERTGGANGYTF.

The CDR3 nucleotides read TGTGCCAGCAGTGGCCTAAACAGGGGCTCTGGCTACACCTTC. Its protein is CASSGLNRGSGYTF. The chain has TRBV2 and TRBJ1-2, with TRBD1 identical over 7 bases. CDR3 size: 14 residues. CDR1 is SNHLY and CDR2 is FYNNEI in the germline V gene. The junction had 9 bases not matched to a gene; V was cut back by 4 bases and J by 7 bases.